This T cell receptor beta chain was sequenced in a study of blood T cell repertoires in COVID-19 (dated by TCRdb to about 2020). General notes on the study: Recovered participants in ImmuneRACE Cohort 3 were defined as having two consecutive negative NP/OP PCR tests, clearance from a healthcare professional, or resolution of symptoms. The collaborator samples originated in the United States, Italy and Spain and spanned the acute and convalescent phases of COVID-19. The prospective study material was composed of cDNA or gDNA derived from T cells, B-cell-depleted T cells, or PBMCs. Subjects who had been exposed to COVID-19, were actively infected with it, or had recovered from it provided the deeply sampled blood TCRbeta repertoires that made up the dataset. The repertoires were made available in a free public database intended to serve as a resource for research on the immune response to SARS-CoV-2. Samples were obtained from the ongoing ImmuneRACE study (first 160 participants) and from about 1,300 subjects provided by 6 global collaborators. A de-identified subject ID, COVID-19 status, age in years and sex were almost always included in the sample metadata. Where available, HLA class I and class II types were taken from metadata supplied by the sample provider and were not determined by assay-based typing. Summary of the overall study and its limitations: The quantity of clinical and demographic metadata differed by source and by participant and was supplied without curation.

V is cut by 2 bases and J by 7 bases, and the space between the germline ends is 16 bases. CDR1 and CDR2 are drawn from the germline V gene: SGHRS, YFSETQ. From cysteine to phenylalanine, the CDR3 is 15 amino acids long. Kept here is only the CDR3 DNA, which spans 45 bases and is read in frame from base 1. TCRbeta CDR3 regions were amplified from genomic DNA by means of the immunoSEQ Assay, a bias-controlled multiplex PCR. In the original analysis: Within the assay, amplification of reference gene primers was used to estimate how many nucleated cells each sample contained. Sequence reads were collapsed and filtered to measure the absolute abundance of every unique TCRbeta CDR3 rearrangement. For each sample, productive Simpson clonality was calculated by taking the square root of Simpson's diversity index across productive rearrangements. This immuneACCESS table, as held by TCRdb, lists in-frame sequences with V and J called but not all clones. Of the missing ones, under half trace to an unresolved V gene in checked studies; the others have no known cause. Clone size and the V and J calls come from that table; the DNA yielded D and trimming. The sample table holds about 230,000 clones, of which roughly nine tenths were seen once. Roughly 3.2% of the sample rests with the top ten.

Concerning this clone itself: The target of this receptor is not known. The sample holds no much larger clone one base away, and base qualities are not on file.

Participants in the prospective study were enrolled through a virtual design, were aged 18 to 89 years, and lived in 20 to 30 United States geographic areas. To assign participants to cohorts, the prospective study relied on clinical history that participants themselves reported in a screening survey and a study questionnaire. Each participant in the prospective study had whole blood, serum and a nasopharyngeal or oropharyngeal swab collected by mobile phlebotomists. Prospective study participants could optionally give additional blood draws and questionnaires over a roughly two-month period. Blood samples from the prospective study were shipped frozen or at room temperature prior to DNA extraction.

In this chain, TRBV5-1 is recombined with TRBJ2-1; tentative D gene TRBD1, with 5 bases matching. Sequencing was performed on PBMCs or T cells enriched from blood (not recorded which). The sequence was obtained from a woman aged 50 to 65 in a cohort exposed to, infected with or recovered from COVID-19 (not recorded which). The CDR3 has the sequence CASSFSAGSGNEQFF. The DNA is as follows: TGCGCCAGCAGCTTTTCGGCAGGGTCTGGGAATGAGCAGTTCTTC.